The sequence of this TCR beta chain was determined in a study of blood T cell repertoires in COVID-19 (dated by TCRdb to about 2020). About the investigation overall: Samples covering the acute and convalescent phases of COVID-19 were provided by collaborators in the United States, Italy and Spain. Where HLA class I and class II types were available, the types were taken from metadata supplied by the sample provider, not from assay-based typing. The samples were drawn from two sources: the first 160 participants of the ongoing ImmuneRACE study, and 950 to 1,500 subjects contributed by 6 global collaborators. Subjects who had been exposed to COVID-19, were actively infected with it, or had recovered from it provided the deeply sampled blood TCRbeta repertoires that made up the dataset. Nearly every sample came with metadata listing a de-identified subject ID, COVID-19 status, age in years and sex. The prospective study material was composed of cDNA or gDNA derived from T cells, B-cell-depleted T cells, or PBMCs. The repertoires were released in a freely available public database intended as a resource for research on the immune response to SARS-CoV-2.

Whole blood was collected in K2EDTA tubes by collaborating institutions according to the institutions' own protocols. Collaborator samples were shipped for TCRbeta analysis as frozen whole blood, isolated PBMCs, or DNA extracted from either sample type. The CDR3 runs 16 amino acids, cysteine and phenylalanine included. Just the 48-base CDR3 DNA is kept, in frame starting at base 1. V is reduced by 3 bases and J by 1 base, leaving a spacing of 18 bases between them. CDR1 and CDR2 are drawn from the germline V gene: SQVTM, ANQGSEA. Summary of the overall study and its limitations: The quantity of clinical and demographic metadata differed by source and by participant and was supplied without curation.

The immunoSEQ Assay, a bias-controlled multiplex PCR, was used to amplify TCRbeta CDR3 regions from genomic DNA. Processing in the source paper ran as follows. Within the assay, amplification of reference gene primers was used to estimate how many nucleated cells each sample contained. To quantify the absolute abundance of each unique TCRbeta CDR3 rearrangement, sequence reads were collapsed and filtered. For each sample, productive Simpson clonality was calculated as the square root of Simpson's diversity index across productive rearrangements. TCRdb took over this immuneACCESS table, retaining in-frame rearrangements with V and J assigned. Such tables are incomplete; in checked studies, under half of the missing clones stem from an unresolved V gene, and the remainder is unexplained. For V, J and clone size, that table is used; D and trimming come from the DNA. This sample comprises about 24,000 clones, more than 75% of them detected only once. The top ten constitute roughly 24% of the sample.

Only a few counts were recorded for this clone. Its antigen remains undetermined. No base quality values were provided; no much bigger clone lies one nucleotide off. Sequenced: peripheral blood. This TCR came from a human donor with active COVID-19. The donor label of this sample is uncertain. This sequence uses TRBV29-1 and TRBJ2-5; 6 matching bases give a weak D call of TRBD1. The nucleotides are TGCAGCGTTGAGAGTCCGGCCAGGGGTAGCCAAGAGACCCAGTACTTC. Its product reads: CSVESPARGSQETQYF.